Listed here is a single TCR beta chain. Its antigen is not yet known. No much larger clone exists at a distance of one base, and base qualities are not known. This specimen belongs to a study of vaccination effects on CD4 cells after COVID-19 (dated by TCRdb to between 2021 and 2023). In terms of the full investigation: In the ViraFEST assay, PBMC were stimulated with viral peptide pools, and antigen-specific CD4+ T cell clonotypes were then identified by expansion using TCR sequencing. Cultures from other donors in the study were sequenced using the Oncomine TCR Beta short-read assay on an Illumina iSeq 100. Altogether, around 11 COVID-19 convalescent patients and several SARS-CoV-2-naive healthy vaccine recipients made up the full study. Participants received two doses of either the BNT162b2 or the mRNA-1273 mRNA SARS-CoV-2 vaccine. The study compared SARS-CoV-2 spike-specific CD4+ TCR repertoires before and after mRNA vaccination in COVID-19 convalescent patients and infection-naive vaccine recipients. Some 2 million PBMC per well were cultured with approximately 10 ug/ml peptides in IMDM containing around 4.6% human AB serum, 8.5 to 10 IU/ml IL-2 and gentamicin.

General study outcomes and caveats: Among healthy vaccine recipients, nearly all vaccine-induced clones were SARS-CoV-2 mono-reactive, and only 1 of 255 was cross-reactive with common cold coronaviruses. Only a small number of convalescent patients were included, and no early post-infection timepoints were available, which limited the study. Both infection-induced and vaccine-induced clones contracted markedly at late post-vaccination timepoints, which is consistent with waning T cell responses.

Per the germline V gene, SGHTA is the CDR1 and FQGNSA is the CDR2. The CDR3 runs 13 residues from the cysteine to the phenylalanine. Only the CDR3 region is kept as DNA, spanning 39 bases read in frame from base 1. V trim: 6 bases; J trim: 8 bases; unmatched bases: 7. The library was built by means of the immunoSEQ multiplex PCR assay. DNA from the cultured, isolated CD4+ T cells was subjected to TCR beta CDR3 sequencing. In the paper's pipeline: Non-productive TCR sequences were discarded, and reads were trimmed to the CDR3 region, with only CDR3s of 7 or more amino acids retained. Antigen-specific clonotypes were identified with the MANAFEST web app by comparing expansion in peptide wells against reference cultures. For clones to be considered positive, expansion at FDR<0.05 versus reference and all other wells, an odds ratio above 5, and a frequency above 0.1% in two replicate wells were required. Clonotypes significantly expanded in SARS-CoV-2 spike wells and in at least one common cold coronavirus spike condition were defined as cross-reactive. Using the stringdist R package, CDR3 similarity was measured by Levenshtein distance, and unrooted trees were constructed with ape in R 3.6.1. Entries here come from immuneACCESS through TCRdb and include only in-frame sequences with V and J called. Some clones fail to appear in such tables; in the studies checked, an unresolved V gene covers under half of the shortfall, and the cause of the remainder is unknown. V, J and clone size are those of that table, while D and trimming were read from the DNA. This sample holds more than 45,000 clones; around three quarters were observed only once. 3% of the sample rests with the top ten.

After roughly 11 days of culture, CD4+ T cells were isolated with the EasySep CD4+ T cell isolation kit. Negative nucleocapsid antibody results before and after vaccination confirmed that the healthy vaccine recipients had no prior SARS-CoV-2 infection. On days 3 and 7, half of the culture medium was replaced with fresh IL-2-containing medium. Unless otherwise noted, each peptide stimulation condition was cultured in triplicate wells. PBMC were separated from whole blood using Ficoll-Paque Plus gradient centrifugation and were then either cryopreserved at -140C or used fresh. Genomic DNA was extracted from cultured CD4+ T cells with the QIAamp micro DNA kit.

The chain links TRBV7-2 with TRBJ1-2; 9 junctional bases match TRBD1. The sample consisted of CD4+ T cells from PBMCs cultured without peptide, taken before COVID-19 vaccination. This clonotype originated in a human donor who received a COVID-19 vaccine. Here is the DNA: TGTGCCAGCAGTCTCCGACAGGGGGACGGCTACACCTTC. It encodes CASSLRQGDGYTF.